This T cell receptor beta chain was sequenced for a study of shared clonotypes between healthy human individuals. This clone is a singleton in its sample. Trimming stripped 6 bases from V and 5 bases from J, with 5 bases between. CDR1 is SGHDN, CDR2 FVKESK, per germline. The CDR3 totals 12 residues. TCRdb keeps only in-frame clones here, not all; method: immunoSEQ multiplex PCR. Found here are over a million clones, roughly 74% of them singletons; the top ten hold around 0.61%. The sequenced sample was memory CD4+ T cells from PBMCs. Subset of the sample: CD45RA-negative fraction. This receptor was taken from a man in his late teens or twenties in good health. Some clones in this sample may be carry-over from other donors' samples. The chain joins TRBV14 to TRBJ2-6; D not certain. CDR3 nucleotides: TGTGCCAGCAGATCGAGGGCCAACGTCCTGACTTTC. This translates into CASRSRANVLTF.